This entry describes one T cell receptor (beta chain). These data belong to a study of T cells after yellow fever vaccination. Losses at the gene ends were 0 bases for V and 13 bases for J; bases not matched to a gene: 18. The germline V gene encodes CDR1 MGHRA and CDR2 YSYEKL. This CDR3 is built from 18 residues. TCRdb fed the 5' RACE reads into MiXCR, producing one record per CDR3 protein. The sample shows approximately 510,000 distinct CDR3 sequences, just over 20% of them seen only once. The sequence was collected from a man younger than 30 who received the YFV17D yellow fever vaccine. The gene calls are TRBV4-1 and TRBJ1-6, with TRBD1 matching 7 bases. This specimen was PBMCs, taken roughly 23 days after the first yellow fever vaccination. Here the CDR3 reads CASSQDLWQGGGFSPLHF. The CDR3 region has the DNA TGCGCCAGCAGCCAAGATCTATGGCAGGGGGGAGGCTTTTCCCCCCTCCACTTT.